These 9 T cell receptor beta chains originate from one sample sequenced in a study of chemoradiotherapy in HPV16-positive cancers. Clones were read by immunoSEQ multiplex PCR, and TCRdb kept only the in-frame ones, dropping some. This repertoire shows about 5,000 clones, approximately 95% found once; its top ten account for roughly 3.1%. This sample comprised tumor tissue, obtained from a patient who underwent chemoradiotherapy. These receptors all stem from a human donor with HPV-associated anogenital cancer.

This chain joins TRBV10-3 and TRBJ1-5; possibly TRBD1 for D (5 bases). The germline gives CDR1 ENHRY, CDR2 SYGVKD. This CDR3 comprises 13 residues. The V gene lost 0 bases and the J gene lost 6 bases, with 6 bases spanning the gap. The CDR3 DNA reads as TGTGCCATCAGTGAGTCAGGGACTCAGCCCCAGCATTTT. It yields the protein CAISESGTQPQHF.

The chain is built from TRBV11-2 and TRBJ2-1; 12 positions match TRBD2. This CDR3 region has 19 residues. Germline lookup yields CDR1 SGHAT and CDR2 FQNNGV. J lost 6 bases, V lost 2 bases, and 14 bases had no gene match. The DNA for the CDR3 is TGTGCCAGCAGCTTAACCGGGACTAGCGGGTGGGATAAAGGCAATGAGCAGTTCTTC. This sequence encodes CASSLTGTSGWDKGNEQFF.

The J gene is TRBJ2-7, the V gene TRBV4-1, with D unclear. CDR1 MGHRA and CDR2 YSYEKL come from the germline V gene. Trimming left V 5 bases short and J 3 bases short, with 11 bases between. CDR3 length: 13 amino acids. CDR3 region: CASSGGSHYEQYF. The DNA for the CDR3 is TGCGCCAGCAGCGGCGGCAGCCACTACGAGCAGTACTTC.

CDR3: CASSFKGLVSNEQFF. The DNA of the CDR3 is TGCGCCAGCAGCTTTAAGGGGCTCGTTTCTAATGAGCAGTTCTTC. The chain uses TRBV5-1 and TRBJ2-1; D might be TRBD1 (5 bases). The V and J ends lost 2 bases and 7 bases respectively, with 16 bases between them. This CDR3 region has 15 residues. The V gene's germline CDR1 is SGHRS and CDR2 YFSETQ. Complete variable domain (other parts from reference TRBV5-1 and TRBJ2-1): KAGVTQTPRYLIKTRGQQVTLSCSPISGHRSVSWYQQTPGQGLQFLFEYFSETQRNKGNFPGRFSGRQFSNSRSEMNVSTLELGDSALYLCASSFKGLVSNEQFFGPGTRLTVL.

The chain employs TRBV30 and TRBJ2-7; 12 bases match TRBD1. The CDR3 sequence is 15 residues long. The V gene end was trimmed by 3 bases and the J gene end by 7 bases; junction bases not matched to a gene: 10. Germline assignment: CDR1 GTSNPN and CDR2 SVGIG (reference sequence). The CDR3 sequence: CAWSVRDRGLSEQYF. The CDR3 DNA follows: TGTGCCTGGAGCGTCCGGGACAGGGGGCTTAGTGAGCAGTACTTC.

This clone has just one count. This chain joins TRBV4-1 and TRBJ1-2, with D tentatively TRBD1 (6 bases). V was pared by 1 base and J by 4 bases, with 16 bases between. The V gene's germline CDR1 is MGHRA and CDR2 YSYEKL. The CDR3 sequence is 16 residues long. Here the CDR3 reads CASSQGVLQGFYGYTF. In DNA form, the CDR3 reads TGCGCCAGCAGCCAAGGAGTGTTGCAGGGGTTCTATGGCTACACCTTC.

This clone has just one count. This CDR3 is CASSSRDYGQFYEQYF. The CDR3 DNA is TGTGCCAGCAGCTCCAGAGACTACGGACAGTTCTACGAGCAGTACTTC. The chain couples TRBV13 to TRBJ2-7; D may be TRBD1 (6 bases). The CDR3 has 16 amino acids. Germline loops: CDR1 PRHDT, CDR2 FYEKMQ (reference sequence). V was cut by 4 bases and J by 3 bases, with 19 bases left in between.

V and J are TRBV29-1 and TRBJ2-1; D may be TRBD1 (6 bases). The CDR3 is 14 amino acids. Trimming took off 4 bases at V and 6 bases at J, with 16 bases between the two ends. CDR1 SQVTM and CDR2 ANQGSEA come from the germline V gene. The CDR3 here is CSVGESWGLNEQFF. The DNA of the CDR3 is TGCAGCGTTGGAGAGTCCTGGGGGCTCAATGAGCAGTTCTTC.

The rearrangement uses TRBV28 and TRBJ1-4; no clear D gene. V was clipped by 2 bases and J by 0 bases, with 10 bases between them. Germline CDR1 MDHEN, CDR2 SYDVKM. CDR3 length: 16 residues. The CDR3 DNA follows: TGTGCCAGCAGTTTAAGCGAGGCAGCAACTAATGAAAAACTGTTTTTT. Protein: CASSLSEAATNEKLFF.